One sample yielded the 26 T cell receptor beta chains listed below, sequenced in a study of vaccination and CD4 T cells after COVID-19. The treatment: roughly 10-day PBMC culture with coronavirus spike peptide pools or control peptides (ViraFEST assay). No antigens are known for them. At the Johns Hopkins FTIC core, DNA taken from cultured CD4+ T cells was sequenced by way of the Oncomine TCR Beta short-read assay. TCRdb reprocessed the PCR reads via MiXCR and lists one record per CDR3 protein. This sample yields approximately 12,000 distinct CDR3 sequences, of which roughly 75% are seen a single time; about 9.3% belongs to the top ten. Sequenced material: CD4+ T cells from blood, cultured in vitro. All receptors come from a human donor who had recovered from COVID-19.

V is TRBV20-1 and J is TRBJ1-1; no clear D gene. This CDR3 is 13 amino acids long. The germline V gene has CDR1 DFQATT and CDR2 SNEGSKA (reference sequence). Trimming pared 5 bases from V and 2 bases from J, leaving 12 bases between. The CDR3 nucleotides are TGCAGTGCTCTTGGCGGCCCAAACACTGAAGCTTTCTTT. Residues: CSALGGPNTEAFF.

CDR3 amino acids: CASSRQNFYGYTF. Written as DNA, the CDR3 is TGTGCCAGCAGCCGACAAAACTTCTATGGCTACACCTTC. The J gene is TRBJ1-2, the V gene TRBV7-9; no clear D gene. The CDR3 sequence is 13 residues long. Trimming removed 5 bases at V and 4 bases at J, with 11 bases between. Germline CDR1 and CDR2: SEHNR and FQNEAQ (reference sequence).

The chain couples TRBV28 to TRBJ1-5; TRBD1 agrees at 9 bases. CDR1 is MDHEN and CDR2 is SYDVKM in the germline V gene. V gave up 8 bases and J gave up 0 bases; unmatched junction bases: 8. The CDR3 runs to 16 residues. The chain's CDR3 is CASRDREFFSNQPQHF. DNA for the CDR3: TGTGCCAGCCGGGACAGGGAGTTTTTTAGCAATCAGCCCCAGCATTTT.

The V gene is TRBV20-1, the J gene TRBJ2-3; D might be TRBD1 (5 bases). CDR1 DFQATT and CDR2 SNEGSKA come from the germline V gene (reference sequence). The length of the CDR3 is 16 residues. Between the trimmed V and J ends, which lost 2 bases and 7 bases, there was a span of 22 bases. CDR3 DNA: TGCAGTGCTAGATACTCCGATAGGGGCTCCCTCTATACGCAGTATTTT. Translating gives CSARYSDRGSLYTQYF.

The genes are TRBV2 and TRBJ2-5; tentatively, D is TRBD1 (5 bases). This CDR3 has 13 amino acids. V was clipped by 6 bases and J by 2 bases, with 10 bases between them. Germline V gene data show CDR1 as SNHLY and CDR2 as FYNNEI. The CDR3 sequence: CASSLRQQETQYF. CDR3 sequence (DNA): TGTGCCAGCAGCCTAAGACAGCAAGAGACCCAGTACTTC.

Only one count was recorded for this clonotype. V usage is TRBV5-1 and J usage is TRBJ2-1; TRBD2 agrees at 10 bases. Germline loops: CDR1 SGHRS, CDR2 YFSETQ. The CDR3 is 17 amino acids. J was trimmed by 2 bases and V by 6 bases; bases with no gene match: 11. CDR3 protein: CASKWSSGSPAYNEQFF. Written as DNA, the CDR3 is TGCGCCAGCAAATGGTCTAGCGGGAGCCCTGCCTACAATGAGCAGTTCTTC. Looking up the rest from reference TRBV5-1 and TRBJ2-1 gives the full variable domain: KAGVTQTPRYLIKTRGQQVTLSCSPISGHRSVSWYQQTPGQGLQFLFEYFSETQRNKGNFPGRFSGRQFSNSRSEMNVSTLELGDSALYLCASKWSSGSPAYNEQFFGPGTRLTVL.

V is TRBV6-1 and J is TRBJ2-5; D might be TRBD2 (6 bases). The V end lost 5 bases, the J end lost 5 bases, and 12 bases lay between the germline ends. CDR3 length equals 13 residues. CDR1 and CDR2 (germline): MNHNS, SASEGT. This chain's CDR3 is CASSLRERETQYF. Written as DNA, the CDR3 is TGTGCCAGCAGTCTTCGGGAGCGGGAGACCCAGTACTTC.

V gene TRBV20-1 combines with J gene TRBJ2-7; D possibly matches TRBD1 or TRBD2 (5 bases each). From germline, CDR1 is DFQATT and CDR2 SNEGSKA (reference sequence). The V and J ends lost 0 bases and 1 base respectively, with 13 bases between them. The CDR3 is made up of 15 amino acids. This CDR3 is CSARDSEGPSYEQYF. The CDR3 DNA reads TGCAGTGCTAGAGATAGTGAGGGGCCGTCCTACGAGCAGTACTTC.

The chain carries TRBV6-1 and TRBJ1-1; D is ambiguous. Germline V gene data show CDR1 as MNHNS and CDR2 as SASEGT. There are 14 residues in the CDR3. Trimming left V 7 bases short and J 0 bases short, with 12 bases between. The CDR3 here is CASTHGTVNTEAFF. The CDR3 region has the DNA TGTGCCAGCACCCACGGCACGGTGAACACTGAAGCTTTCTTT.

The rearrangement joins TRBV30 to TRBJ2-2; D is unclear. The V gene's germline CDR1 is GTSNPN and CDR2 SVGIG (reference sequence). The CDR3 extends over 11 amino acids. Deletions cut 5 bases from V and 7 bases from J, with 8 bases between. The DNA for the CDR3 is TGTGCCTGGGAGCGAATCGGGGAGCTGTTTTTT. Protein: CAWERIGELFF.

The genes are TRBV6-2 or TRBV6-3 and TRBJ2-3; weak D call: TRBD1 (6 bases). The germline V and J ends were trimmed by 1 base and 7 bases, with 9 bases remaining between them. Germline-derived CDR1 and CDR2 are MNHEY and SVGEGT. The CDR3 sequence is 13 residues long. The CDR3 DNA is TGTGCCAGCAGTTACTTACAGGGTAATACGCAGTATTTT. Protein product: CASSYLQGNTQYF.

The chain uses TRBV10-3 and TRBJ1-2; D is undetermined. Germline CDR1 is ENHRY and CDR2 is SYGVKD. This CDR3 comprises 13 residues. V was clipped by 4 bases and J by 3 bases, with 9 bases between them. This CDR3 is CAISGAGDYGYTF. The DNA of the CDR3 is TGTGCCATCAGTGGGGCGGGTGACTATGGCTACACCTTC.

The chain carries TRBV14 and TRBJ2-2; D is possibly TRBD2 (5 bases). The CDR3 consists of 17 residues. With 0 bases removed from V and 1 base from J, the gap between germline ends came to 12 bases. Germline V CDR1 and CDR2: SGHDN, FVKESK. The CDR3 sequence is CASSQERLAVNTGELFF. Written as DNA, the CDR3 is TGTGCCAGCAGCCAAGAGCGGCTAGCAGTGAACACCGGGGAGCTGTTTTTT. Full variable domain (remainder filled in from reference TRBV14 and TRBJ2-2): EAGVTQFPSHSVIEKGQTVTLRCDPISGHDNLYWYRRVMGKEIKFLLHFVKESKQDESGMPNNRFLAERTGGTYSTLKVQPAELEDSGVYFCASSQERLAVNTGELFFGEGSRLTVL.

This chain uses TRBV27 with TRBJ2-5; no clear D gene. Germline CDR1 reads MNHEY; CDR2 reads SMNVEV (reference sequence). The germline V and J ends were trimmed by 3 bases and 1 base, with 6 bases remaining between them. This CDR3 spans 13 amino acids. The CDR3 loop is CASSFPTQETQYF. In DNA form, the CDR3 reads TGTGCCAGCAGTTTCCCTACCCAAGAGACCCAGTACTTC.

This clonotype was seen a few times. Here the CDR3 DNA reads TGTGCCAGCAGCGCACGGGGTCAGCCCCAGCATTTT. Amino acids: CASSARGQPQHF. The chain employs TRBV7-2 and TRBJ1-5; unclear D gene. Trimming took 5 bases from V and 6 from J, leaving 8 bases between them. From germline, CDR1 is SGHTA and CDR2 FQGNSA. CDR3 size: 12 residues.

Regarding this clonotype: A junction end diverges from the germline sequence, so it may reflect a read error. The CDR3 sequence: CASTHGTSANYGYAF. DNA for the CDR3: TGTGCCAGTACCCACGGGACCTCCGCTAACTATGGCTACGCCTTC. This chain joins TRBV19 and TRBJ1-2; the D gene is possibly TRBD1 (5 bases). Germline-derived CDR1 and CDR2 are LNHDA and SQIVND (reference sequence). The CDR3 has 15 residues.

DNA for the CDR3: TGTGCCAGCAGCCCCCAAGGGGGGACAGCGACTGGAGGCTACACCTTC. This codes for CASSPQGGTATGGYTF. This rearrangement joins TRBV7-2 to TRBJ1-2; TRBD1 aligns across 7 bases. Germline V gives CDR1 SGHTA, CDR2 FQGNSA. Trimming cost V 5 bases and J 8 bases; bases outside gene matches: 17. CDR3 length: 16 amino acids.

The chain uses TRBV7-2 and TRBJ1-2; TRBD1 agrees at 8 bases. The V and J ends lost 5 bases and 1 base, in that order; junction bases with no gene match: 3. CDR3 length: 14 amino acids. Looked up from germline, CDR1 is SGHTA and CDR2 is FQGNSA. CDR3 loop: CASSLDRVNYGYTF. The CDR3 DNA reads as TGTGCCAGCAGCCTGGACAGGGTTAACTATGGCTACACCTTC. Full variable domain (remainder filled in from reference TRBV7-2 and TRBJ1-2): GAGVSQSPSNKVTEKGKDVELRCDPISGHTALYWYRQSLGQGLEFLIYFQGNSAPDKSGLPSDRFSAERTGGSVSTLTIQRTQQEDSAVYLCASSLDRVNYGYTFGSGTRLTVV.

This chain connects TRBV27 to TRBJ2-4, with D tentatively TRBD2 (5 bases). Between the trimmed V and J ends, which lost 2 bases and 9 bases, there was a span of 14 bases. CDR3 size: 14 residues. Germline V CDR1 and CDR2: MNHEY, SMNVEV (reference sequence). The CDR3 region is CASSLLAFRGIQYF. The CDR3 nucleotides read TGTGCCAGCAGTTTACTTGCATTCCGGGGCATTCAGTACTTC.

This sequence joins TRBV7-6 and TRBJ1-2; D is perhaps TRBD1 (6 bases). Trimming stripped 3 bases from V and 7 bases from J, with 15 bases between. Germline lookup yields CDR1 SGHVS and CDR2 FNYEAQ. The CDR3 is 14 residues long. The CDR3 DNA reads TGTGCCAGCAGCTTCGGACAGACAATGGGTGGCTACACCTTC. Protein sequence: CASSFGQTMGGYTF.

The chain couples TRBV20-1 to TRBJ1-5, with TRBD1 as a possible D gene (6 bases). Per the germline V gene, CDR1 is DFQATT and CDR2 is SNEGSKA (reference sequence). V was shortened by 2 bases and J by 0 bases, with 11 bases between the two germline ends. The CDR3 is 15 residues long. CDR3 in DNA: TGCAGTGCTAGAACCGGACAGTATAGCAATCAGCCCCAGCATTTT. This sequence encodes CSARTGQYSNQPQHF.

CDR3 in amino acids: CASSSQGPSNTEAFF. The DNA of the CDR3 is TGTGCCAGCAGTTCTCAGGGCCCATCGAACACTGAAGCTTTCTTT. V is TRBV2 and J is TRBJ1-1; TRBD1 might be the D (5 bases). V lost 5 bases, J lost 1 base, and 14 bases lay in between. Germline loops: CDR1 SNHLY, CDR2 FYNNEI. The CDR3 covers 15 residues.

The genes are TRBV7-2 and TRBJ2-3; the D gene is possibly TRBD2 (5 bases). Trimming stripped 4 bases from V and 0 bases from J, with 11 bases between. Germline V gene data show CDR1 as SGHTA and CDR2 as FQGNSA. The CDR3 loop spans 15 amino acids. The CDR3 DNA reads as TGTGCCAGCAGCTCGCGGAGGCCTAGCACAGATACGCAGTATTTT. This sequence encodes CASSSRRPSTDTQYF.

The rearrangement uses TRBV28 and TRBJ1-1; unclear D gene. CDR3 length: 14 amino acids. Trimming removed 3 bases at V and 1 base at J, with 9 bases between. The germline gives CDR1 MDHEN, CDR2 SYDVKM. The CDR3 loop is CASSFGQQNTEAFF. CDR3 coding DNA: TGTGCCAGCAGTTTCGGGCAGCAGAACACTGAAGCTTTCTTT.

The gene calls are TRBV10-2 and TRBJ1-1; D gene uncertain. Trimming left V 2 bases short and J 1 base short, with 11 bases between. The germline V gene has CDR1 WSHSY and CDR2 SAAADI. The CDR3 contains 15 residues. Written as DNA, the CDR3 is TGCGCCAGCAGTGAGCCGAGGCGGGGGAACACTGAAGCTTTCTTT. Protein sequence: CASSEPRRGNTEAFF.

The chain employs TRBV24-1 and TRBJ2-2; tentatively, D is TRBD1 or TRBD2 (5 bases each). Trimming removed 3 bases at V and 3 bases at J, with 16 bases between. Germline V gene data show CDR1 as KGHDR and CDR2 as SFDVKD. CDR3 length: 17 amino acids. The CDR3 spells CATSDRRGLRDTGELFF. The DNA for the CDR3 is TGTGCCACCAGTGATCGAAGGGGCTTGCGGGACACCGGGGAGCTGTTTTTT.